Listed below are T cell receptor beta chains from one sample, sequenced in a study of blood T cell repertoires in COVID-19. Only in-frame clones appear in the TCRdb table, and some are missing; sequencing was by immunoSEQ multiplex PCR. The table records fewer than 80,000 clones, around 88% of them present only once. Sequencing was done on a sample of peripheral blood. The receptors come from an elderly man with COVID-19, enrolled during active disease. CDR3s include the opening cysteine and the closing phenylalanine or tryptophan. The D gene is left open where the match is weak. Size is stated for part of the rows, as once, few or many counts, or as a class when the clone is expanded.

D gene: .; V gene: TRBV7-3; clone size: .; J gene: TRBJ1-2; CDR3 protein: CASSLDGANYGYTF; CDR3 DNA: TGTGCCAGCAGCTTAGACGGGGCTAACTATGGCTACACCTTC
D gene: .; V gene: TRBV18; clone size: .; J gene: TRBJ2-3; CDR3 protein: CASSPRQVDTQYF; CDR3 DNA: TGTGCCAGCTCACCCCGACAGGTTGATACGCAGTATTTT
D gene: .; V gene: TRBV2; clone size: .; J gene: TRBJ2-2; CDR3 protein: CASKSTGNTGELFF; CDR3 DNA: TGTGCCAGCAAATCGACAGGGAACACCGGGGAGCTGTTTTTT
D gene: TRBD1; V gene: TRBV5-4; clone size: .; J gene: TRBJ1-6; CDR3 protein: CASSPGTGNSPLHF; CDR3 DNA: TGTGCCAGCAGCCCCGGGACAGGGAATTCACCCCTCCACTTT
D gene: .; V gene: TRBV12-5; clone size: .; J gene: TRBJ1-3; CDR3 protein: CASGIHSGNTIYF; CDR3 DNA: TGTGCTAGTGGTATTCACTCTGGAAACACCATATATTTT
D gene: .; V gene: TRBV28; clone size: .; J gene: TRBJ1-2; CDR3 protein: CASGGGFYGYTF; CDR3 DNA: TGTGCCAGCGGGGGGGGTTTCTATGGCTACACCTTC
D gene: TRBD1; V gene: TRBV4-1; clone size: .; J gene: TRBJ1-1; CDR3 protein: CASSQETGGGEAFF; CDR3 DNA: TGCGCCAGCAGCCAAGAAACAGGGGGCGGAGAAGCTTTCTTT
D gene: .; V gene: TRBV2; clone size: .; J gene: TRBJ1-5; CDR3 protein: CASNLGGGNQPQHF; CDR3 DNA: TGTGCCAGCAACCTAGGGGGGGGCAATCAGCCCCAGCATTTT
D gene: .; V gene: TRBV6-1; clone size: .; J gene: TRBJ1-2; CDR3 protein: CASSEDVRWGYTF; CDR3 DNA: TGTGCCAGCAGTGAAGATGTCAGGTGGGGCTACACCTTC
D gene: .; V gene: TRBV6-5; clone size: .; J gene: TRBJ1-2; CDR3 protein: CASSFVQGYGYTF; CDR3 DNA: TGTGCCAGCAGTTTCGTACAGGGCTATGGCTACACCTTC
D gene: .; V gene: TRBV5-6; clone size: .; J gene: TRBJ2-3; CDR3 protein: CASSLALGFTDTQYF; CDR3 DNA: TGTGCCAGCAGCTTGGCCTTGGGCTTCACAGATACGCAGTATTTT
D gene: TRBD2; V gene: TRBV5-1; clone size: .; J gene: TRBJ2-1; CDR3 protein: CASSVSGTSNEQFF; CDR3 DNA: TGCGCCAGCAGCGTATCCGGGACTAGCAATGAGCAGTTCTTC
D gene: TRBD1; V gene: TRBV19; clone size: .; J gene: TRBJ1-2; CDR3 protein: CASSIAGQGNYGYTF; CDR3 DNA: TGTGCCAGTAGTATAGCGGGACAGGGGAACTATGGCTACACCTTC
D gene: TRBD1; V gene: TRBV2; clone size: .; J gene: TRBJ1-2; CDR3 protein: CASSLGTGYGYTF; CDR3 DNA: TGTGCCAGCAGCCTCGGGACAGGGTATGGCTACACCTTC
D gene: .; V gene: TRBV5-6; clone size: once; J gene: TRBJ1-1; CDR3 protein: CASSYRGGSASPEAFF; CDR3 DNA: TGTGCCAGCAGCTATAGGGGGGGCTCCGCCAGCCCTGAAGCTTTCTTT
D gene: TRBD1; V gene: TRBV12-3/TRBV12-4; clone size: .; J gene: TRBJ2-5; CDR3 protein: CASTETGKETQYF; CDR3 DNA: TGTGCCAGCACCGAGACAGGGAAGGAGACCCAGTACTTC
D gene: TRBD1; V gene: TRBV19; clone size: .; J gene: TRBJ1-2; CDR3 protein: CASRRTGVEDGYTF; CDR3 DNA: TGTGCCAGTCGACGTACAGGGGTGGAGGATGGCTACACCTTC
D gene: TRBD1; V gene: TRBV27; clone size: .; J gene: TRBJ2-7; CDR3 protein: CASSSRGGQGYYEQYF; CDR3 DNA: TGTGCCAGCAGTTCCCGGGGGGGACAGGGGTATTACGAGCAGTACTTC
D gene: TRBD1; V gene: TRBV5-6; clone size: medium-sized; J gene: TRBJ1-6; CDR3 protein: CASSFRTGISSYNSPLHF; CDR3 DNA: TGTGCCAGCAGCTTTAGGACAGGGATTAGCTCCTATAATTCACCCCTCCACTTT
D gene: .; V gene: TRBV6-2/TRBV6-3; clone size: .; J gene: TRBJ1-2; CDR3 protein: CASSARQENYGYTF; CDR3 DNA: TGTGCCAGCAGTGCACGACAGGAGAACTATGGCTACACCTTC
D gene: .; V gene: TRBV15; clone size: .; J gene: TRBJ2-7; CDR3 protein: CATSTGSHTSEQYF; CDR3 DNA: TGTGCCACCAGCACGGGGTCTCACACGAGCGAGCAGTACTTC
D gene: TRBD1; V gene: TRBV27; clone size: .; J gene: TRBJ2-1; CDR3 protein: CASSSLQGAQQFF; CDR3 DNA: TGTGCCAGCAGTTCCTTACAGGGGGCACAGCAGTTCTTC
D gene: .; V gene: TRBV5-8; clone size: .; J gene: TRBJ1-1; CDR3 protein: CATSRMNTEAFF; CDR3 DNA: TGTGCCACCAGTCGTATGAACACTGAAGCTTTCTTT
D gene: TRBD1; V gene: TRBV19; clone size: .; J gene: TRBJ2-1; CDR3 protein: CASSPGQENNEQFF; CDR3 DNA: TGTGCCAGTTCTCCGGGACAGGAGAACAATGAGCAGTTCTTC
D gene: TRBD2; V gene: TRBV5-1; clone size: .; J gene: TRBJ2-7; CDR3 protein: CASSLEAGGIYEQYF; CDR3 DNA: TGCGCCAGCAGCTTGGAGGCGGGGGGAATCTACGAGCAGTACTTC
D gene: TRBD1; V gene: TRBV27; clone size: .; J gene: TRBJ1-6; CDR3 protein: CASSLSATGRSPLHF; CDR3 DNA: TGTGCCAGCAGTTTATCGGCGACAGGGCGTTCACCCCTCCACTTT
D gene: .; V gene: TRBV19; clone size: few; J gene: TRBJ1-6; CDR3 protein: CASPTSRSGRNSPLHF; CDR3 DNA: TGTGCCAGTCCCACCTCCAGGTCCGGGAGGAATTCACCCCTCCACTTT
D gene: TRBD2; V gene: TRBV19; clone size: .; J gene: TRBJ2-1; CDR3 protein: CASSNQRGSSYNEQFF; CDR3 DNA: TGTGCCAGTAGTAACCAGCGGGGGAGCTCCTACAATGAGCAGTTCTTC
D gene: TRBD1; V gene: TRBV2; clone size: .; J gene: TRBJ1-2; CDR3 protein: CASSEGTGKNYNYGYTF; CDR3 DNA: TGTGCCAGCAGTGAAGGGACAGGGAAGAATTATAACTATGGCTACACCTTC
D gene: TRBD1; V gene: TRBV5-1; clone size: .; J gene: TRBJ1-4; CDR3 protein: CASSADPGQGKTEFF; CDR3 DNA: TGCGCCAGCAGCGCGGACCCGGGACAGGGGAAAACTGAGTTTTTT
D gene: TRBD1; V gene: TRBV11-3; clone size: .; J gene: TRBJ2-5; CDR3 protein: CASSFGQGLVETQYF; CDR3 DNA: TGTGCCAGCAGCTTCGGACAGGGACTCGTCGAGACCCAGTACTTC
D gene: .; V gene: TRBV2; clone size: .; J gene: TRBJ2-1; CDR3 protein: CASSEKQGMGYNEQFF; CDR3 DNA: TGTGCCAGCAGTGAAAAGCAGGGGATGGGGTACAATGAGCAGTTCTTC
D gene: .; V gene: TRBV7-7; clone size: .; J gene: TRBJ2-5; CDR3 protein: CASSSQGRGETQYF; CDR3 DNA: TGTGCCAGCAGCTCCCAAGGGCGCGGGGAGACCCAGTACTTC
D gene: .; V gene: TRBV27; clone size: .; J gene: TRBJ2-7; CDR3 protein: CASTVGRGYEQYF; CDR3 DNA: TGTGCCAGCACAGTCGGAAGGGGGTACGAGCAGTACTTC
D gene: TRBD1; V gene: TRBV5-6; clone size: .; J gene: TRBJ2-7; CDR3 protein: CASSLALDRAYEQYF; CDR3 DNA: TGTGCCAGCAGCTTGGCCCTTGACAGGGCCTACGAGCAGTACTTC
D gene: .; V gene: TRBV19; clone size: .; J gene: TRBJ2-2; CDR3 protein: CASSIGTGTTGELFF; CDR3 DNA: TGTGCCAGTAGTATTGGTACAGGGACCACCGGGGAGCTGTTTTTT
D gene: TRBD1; V gene: TRBV5-1; clone size: .; J gene: TRBJ1-4; CDR3 protein: CASSSSGTGRWREKLFF; CDR3 DNA: TGCGCCAGCAGCTCTTCCGGGACAGGGCGGTGGAGGGAAAAACTGTTTTTT
D gene: .; V gene: TRBV5-5; clone size: .; J gene: TRBJ1-2; CDR3 protein: CASRPGTLDYGYTF; CDR3 DNA: TGTGCCAGCAGACCCGGGACTCTAGACTATGGCTACACCTTC
D gene: TRBD1; V gene: TRBV7-9; clone size: .; J gene: TRBJ2-7; CDR3 protein: CASSPRTGIWPSYEQYF; CDR3 DNA: TGTGCCAGCAGCCCCCGGACAGGGATTTGGCCCTCCTACGAGCAGTACTTC
D gene: .; V gene: TRBV29-1; clone size: .; J gene: TRBJ1-4; CDR3 protein: CSVRVSNEKLFF; CDR3 DNA: TGCAGCGTTCGCGTGAGTAATGAAAAACTGTTTTTT
D gene: TRBD1; V gene: TRBV7-2; clone size: .; J gene: TRBJ1-2; CDR3 protein: CASSSRATGGNYGYTF; CDR3 DNA: TGTGCCAGCAGCTCGCGGGCGACAGGGGGGAACTATGGCTACACCTTC
D gene: .; V gene: TRBV11-3; clone size: .; J gene: TRBJ1-2; CDR3 protein: CASSLDLSYGYTF; CDR3 DNA: TGTGCCAGCAGCTTAGATCTCAGCTATGGCTACACCTTC